The present TCR beta chain was sequenced within a study of CD8+ T cells in alopecia areata. Investigators isolated RNA and reverse transcribed it into cDNA to act as the sequencing template. Some clones are missing from TCRdb's copy, which holds only in-frame ones; the method was immunoSEQ multiplex PCR. Counted here are 190,000 or so clones, roughly 60% occurring once; the ten biggest clones make up 5.5%. Treatment of the sample: oral pan-JAK inhibitor, 5-10 mg twice daily. The CDR3 consists of 14 residues. Trimming took 6 bases from V and 1 from J, leaving 9 bases between them. CDR1 SEHNR and CDR2 FQNEAQ come from the germline V gene (reference sequence).

The source is a human donor with alopecia areata. The rearrangement joins TRBV7-9 to TRBJ2-2; possible D gene TRBD1, 6 bases. The sample in question was CD4+ T cells sorted from blood, obtained at week 24, from a patient treated with tofacitinib. Here the CDR3 DNA reads TGTGCCAGCAGGTTGACAGGGAACACCGGGGAGCTGTTTTTT. Amino acids: CASRLTGNTGELFF.